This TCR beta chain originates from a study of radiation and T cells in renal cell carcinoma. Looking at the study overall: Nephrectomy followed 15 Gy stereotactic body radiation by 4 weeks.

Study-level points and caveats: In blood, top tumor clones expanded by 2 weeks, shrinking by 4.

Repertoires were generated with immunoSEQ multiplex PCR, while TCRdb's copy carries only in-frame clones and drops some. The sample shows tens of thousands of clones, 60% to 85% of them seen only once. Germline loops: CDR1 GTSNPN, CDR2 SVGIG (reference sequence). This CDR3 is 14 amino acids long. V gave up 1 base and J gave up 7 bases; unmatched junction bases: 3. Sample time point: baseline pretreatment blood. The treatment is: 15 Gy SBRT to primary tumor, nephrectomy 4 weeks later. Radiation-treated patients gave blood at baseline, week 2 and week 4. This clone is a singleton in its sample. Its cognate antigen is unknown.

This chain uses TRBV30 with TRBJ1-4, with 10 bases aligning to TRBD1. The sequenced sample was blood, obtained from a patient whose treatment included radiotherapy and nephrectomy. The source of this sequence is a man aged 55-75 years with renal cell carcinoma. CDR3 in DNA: TGTGCCTGGAGTGGGACAGGGGGGTTTGAAAAACTGTTTTTT. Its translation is CAWSGTGGFEKLFF.